A single sample is the source of the 19 T cell receptor beta chains below, sequenced in a study of Ad26.COV2.S vaccination and SARS-CoV-2 variants. Clones were read by immunoSEQ multiplex PCR, and TCRdb kept only the in-frame ones, dropping some. Of about 400,000 clones listed, 75% to 90% are singletons. Sample treatment: 19 received Ad26.COV2.S at low or high dose, single or two shots; roughly five received placebo; per-sample allocation not given. Collection of samples fell on day 63 after the first vaccine or placebo injection. Material: peripheral blood, obtained in a trial of Ad26.COV2.S vaccine versus placebo. These receptors were taken from a person aged 18-60 years who received the Ad26.COV2.S COVID-19 vaccine or a placebo.

This clone was detected only once. The rearrangement uses TRBV11-2 and TRBJ1-3; D might be TRBD1 (5 bases). This CDR3 region has 15 residues. V shed 1 base and J shed 0 bases, with 7 bases lying between them. Germline CDR1 reads SGHAT; CDR2 reads FQNNGV. The CDR3 sequence is CASSLGQYSGNTIYF. The CDR3 bases are TGTGCCAGCAGCTTAGGACAGTACTCTGGAAACACCATATATTTT. The full variable domain, in which reference TRBV11-2 and TRBJ1-3 provide the parts outside the CDR3, is EAGVAQSPRYKIIEKRQSVAFWCNPISGHATLYWYQQILGQGPKLLIQFQNNGVVDDSQLPKDRFSAERLKGVDSTLKIQPAKLEDSAVYLCASSLGQYSGNTIYFGEGSWLTVV.

The genes are TRBV20-1 and TRBJ1-1; the D gene is possibly TRBD1 (5 bases). V gave up 6 bases and J gave up 11 bases, with 16 bases separating them. The CDR3 totals 11 residues. The V gene's germline CDR1 is DFQATT and CDR2 SNEGSKA (reference sequence). CDR3 coding DNA: TGCAGTGCCTTAACCGGGACTTTGGCTTTCTTT. This sequence encodes CSALTGTLAFF.

The chain carries TRBV5-6 and TRBJ2-5, with D perhaps TRBD1 (5 bases). Germline values: CDR1 SGHDT, CDR2 YYEEEE. The CDR3 spans 15 residues. V lost 4 bases and J 4 bases, leaving 17 bases between the germline ends. The CDR3 region is CASSNLQGAPETQYF. The CDR3 DNA sequence: TGTGCCAGCAGCAACCTTCAAGGGGCCCCAGAGACCCAGTACTTC.

The CDR3 coding sequence is TGTGCCAGCAGGTTAAAAAGGAATCAGCCCCAGCATTTT. Its translation: CASRLKRNQPQHF. The chain joins TRBV6-5 to TRBJ1-5; D not resolved. CDR3 size: 13 residues. Trimming shortened V by 6 bases and J by 4 bases, and 10 bases separated the two germline ends. Germline V gives CDR1 MNHEY, CDR2 SVGAGI.

J is TRBJ2-6 and V is TRBV4-1, with no clear D. Trimming stripped 0 bases from V and 4 bases from J, with 10 bases between. The CDR3 covers 16 residues. CDR1 and CDR2 from the germline V gene are MGHRA and YSYEKL. The CDR3 loop reads CASSQEGWGGANVLTF. The DNA of the CDR3 is TGCGCCAGCAGCCAAGAGGGCTGGGGAGGGGCCAACGTCCTGACTTTC.

This chain links TRBV5-1 with TRBJ1-2, with D unclear. With 4 bases removed from V and 7 bases from J, the gap between germline ends came to 17 bases. The CDR3 is made up of 14 amino acids. CDR1 is SGHRS, CDR2 YFSETQ, per germline. The CDR3: CASSIDTPSFGYTF. CDR3 DNA: TGCGCCAGCAGCATTGATACACCTAGCTTTGGCTACACCTTC.

The chain joins TRBV3-1 (or the pseudogene TRBV3-2) to TRBJ1-3; D is unclear. Trimming left V 0 bases short and J 4 bases short, with 4 bases between. The length of the CDR3 is 13 residues. Germline loops: CDR1 LGHDT, CDR2 YNNKEL (reference sequence). Written as DNA, the CDR3 is TGTGCCAGCAGCCAAGAACCCGGAAACACCATATATTTT. This encodes CASSQEPGNTIYF.

This chain connects TRBV27 to TRBJ2-7, with 14 bases identical to TRBD2. Germline CDR1 is MNHEY and CDR2 is SMNVEV (reference sequence). This CDR3 region has 18 residues. V shed 2 bases, J shed 4 bases, and the junction held 10 bases outside the gene matches. This chain's CDR3 is CASSLRLGLAGGRYEQYF. As DNA, the CDR3 is TGTGCCAGCAGTTTAAGGCTAGGACTAGCGGGAGGAAGGTACGAGCAGTACTTC.

The chain is built from TRBV28 and TRBJ2-7, with D uncertain. Trimming removed 2 bases at V and 3 bases at J, with 8 bases between. The CDR3 extends over 13 amino acids. Germline V CDR1 and CDR2: MDHEN, SYDVKM. The CDR3 DNA is TGTGCCAGCAGTTTAGAGCTCAACTACGAGCAGTACTTC. Translation: CASSLELNYEQYF.

The chain has TRBV7-9 and TRBJ1-1, with a possible D match to TRBD1 (5 bases). The CDR3 runs to 11 residues. V was shortened by 3 bases and J by 7 bases, with 6 bases between the two germline ends. Per the germline V gene, CDR1 is SEHNR and CDR2 is FQNEAQ (reference sequence). As DNA, the CDR3 is TGTGCCAGCAGCTTCGACAGTGAAGCTTTCTTT. It yields the protein CASSFDSEAFF.

The table lists this clone with a count of one. The V call is TRBV6-5, the J call TRBJ2-4, with D tentatively TRBD1 or TRBD2 (6 bases each). V dropped 5 bases and J dropped 6 bases, with 14 bases sitting between them. The germline V gene encodes CDR1 MNHEY and CDR2 SVGAGI. This CDR3 is built from 14 residues. The CDR3 DNA reads TGTGCCAGCAGTCTAAAGCCGGGGGCAAACATTCAGTACTTC. It is translated as CASSLKPGANIQYF.

The chain couples TRBV25-1 to TRBJ2-7; D is possibly TRBD2 (7 bases). Trimming shortened V by 5 bases and J by 3 bases, and 14 bases separated the two germline ends. CDR3 length: 14 residues. Germline V gene data show CDR1 as MGHDK and CDR2 as SYGVNS. The CDR3 spells CASSWGGTIYEQYF. In DNA form, the CDR3 reads TGTGCCAGCAGTTGGGGGGGCACTATCTACGAGCAGTACTTC.

The rearrangement joins TRBV12-5 to TRBJ1-2; no definite D call. There are 16 residues in the CDR3. The V end lost 0 bases, the J end lost 4 bases, and 15 bases lay between the germline ends. The germline CDR1 and CDR2 sequences are LGHNT and FRNRAP. The CDR3 spells CASGLVAGGTTYGYTF. In nucleotides, the CDR3 is TGTGCTAGTGGTTTGGTAGCGGGAGGAACTACCTATGGCTACACCTTC.

The rearrangement joins TRBV18 to TRBJ2-3, with D unresolved. Trimming shortened V by 1 base and J by 0 bases, and 5 bases separated the two germline ends. Germline CDR1 and CDR2: KGHSH and LQKENI. The CDR3 totals 14 residues. This CDR3 reads CASSPLSSTDTQYF. For the CDR3, the DNA is TGTGCCAGCTCACCACTATCTAGCACAGATACGCAGTATTTT.

The chain is built from TRBV18 and TRBJ1-4; no firm D call. Trimming took 6 bases from V and 8 from J, leaving 13 bases between them. The length of the CDR3 is 13 residues. Germline CDR1 reads KGHSH; CDR2 reads LQKENI. The CDR3 nucleotides read TGTGCCAGCTCGCTGGCATTATACGAAAAACTGTTTTTT. Protein sequence: CASSLALYEKLFF.

V is TRBV2 and J is TRBJ1-2; maybe TRBD1 (6 bases). V was shortened by 5 bases and J by 4 bases, with 14 bases between the two germline ends. This CDR3 is 14 amino acids long. In germline, CDR1 is SNHLY, CDR2 FYNNEI. The CDR3 region is CASSLQGRGYGYTF. The CDR3 coding sequence is TGTGCCAGCAGTTTACAGGGTAGAGGCTATGGCTACACCTTC.

The J gene is TRBJ2-1, the V gene TRBV9; no firm D call. V lost 0 bases to trimming and J lost 5 bases, with 12 bases between them. The CDR3 spans 15 residues. Germline CDR1 reads SGDLS; CDR2 reads YYNGEE. The CDR3 region has the DNA TGTGCCAGCAGCGTAGAAGCATCCCCCCACAATGAGCAGTTCTTC. Translation gives CASSVEASPHNEQFF.

The chain links TRBV2 to TRBJ2-7; maybe TRBD2 (5 bases). The CDR3 sequence is 12 residues long. Between the trimmed V and J ends, which lost 5 bases and 3 bases, there was a span of 8 bases. Per the germline V gene, CDR1 is SNHLY and CDR2 is FYNNEI. The CDR3 reads CASSTRDYEQYF. CDR3 in DNA: TGTGCCAGCAGTACCCGGGACTACGAGCAGTACTTC.

This chain uses TRBV4-2 with TRBJ2-7; D is possibly TRBD2 (5 bases). V lost 1 base and J 0 bases, leaving 10 bases between the germline ends. The CDR3 length is 15 residues. Germline loops: CDR1 LGHNA, CDR2 YNFKEQ. CDR3: CASSQADGISYEQYF. In DNA, the CDR3 is TGTGCCAGCAGCCAAGCCGACGGGATCTCCTACGAGCAGTACTTC.